The T cell receptor beta chain described here comes from a study of patients and donors after allogeneic stem cell transplantation. MiXCR, applied by TCRdb to the RT-PCR reads, yields one record per CDR3 protein. The sample holds 150,000 to 250,000 distinct CDR3 sequences; 41% are singletons and the top ten take about 35%. Per the germline V gene, CDR1 is SEHNR and CDR2 is FQNEAQ (reference sequence). This CDR3 comprises 17 residues. V lost 3 bases, J lost 0 bases, and 6 bases stayed unmatched. The specimen sequenced was blood, either unsorted or a sorted T cell fraction (not recorded which). The rearrangement joins TRBV7-9 to TRBJ2-7; 12 bases agree with TRBD2. The clonotype comes from a human donor who was either an allogeneic HSCT recipient or a stem cell or donor lymphocyte infusion donor (not recorded which). It is not recorded whose cells these are; they may come from a transplant donor. CDR3 amino acids: CASSFSTSGRFSYEQYF. Here the CDR3 DNA reads TGTGCCAGCAGCTTCTCGACTAGCGGGAGATTCTCCTACGAGCAGTACTTC.